This T cell receptor beta chain was recorded in a study of cytomegalovirus exposure and HLA in healthy donors. This clone occurred once. A multiplex PCR was run with 60 Vbeta primers and 13 Jbeta primers. Per the original data handling: There were tens of millions of unique TCR beta chains by a later count, and some 10 million of them were shared. Profiling relied on immunoSEQ multiplex PCR, and the TCRdb table lists in-frame clones only, not all of them. V and J calls and clone size come straight from that table; D and trimming were deduced from the DNA. The sample yields approximately 100,000 clones, around 60% seen once. The germline gives CDR1 LGHNA, CDR2 YNFKEQ. V shed 1 base and J shed 13 bases, with 11 bases lying between them. This CDR3 spans 13 amino acids.

V gene TRBV4-2 combines with J gene TRBJ1-6; no clear D gene. This clonotype was sampled from a man aged 30 to 39 in good health and CMV-seropositive. Sequencing input: PBMCs. CDR3: CASSQGAEFPLHF. CDR3 bases: TGTGCCAGCAGCCAAGGTGCGGAGTTCCCCCTCCACTTT.